This paragraph reports one T cell receptor beta chain. Measured with immunoSEQ multiplex PCR; TCRdb has only the in-frame clones, and not every one. The repertoire has under 45,000 clones, around 85% of them found once; the top ten carry 35% to 55%. This CDR3 has 19 amino acids. The germline V gene encodes CDR1 PRHDT and CDR2 FYEKMQ (reference sequence). With V trimmed by 3 bases and J by 5 bases, 19 bases remained unmatched. The sample belongs to a study of blood T cell repertoires in COVID-19. The J gene is TRBJ2-5, the V gene TRBV13; 9 bases are shared with TRBD1. The sequence came from a man aged 55 to 70 with active or convalescent COVID-19. Sequenced sample: peripheral blood. The CDR3 is CASSFRYNSPGQGSETQYF. CDR3 sequence (DNA): TGTGCCAGCAGCTTCCGTTACAACTCTCCGGGACAGGGAAGTGAGACCCAGTACTTC.